The next 17 T cell receptor beta chains were all read from a single sample in a study of CD8+CD57+ T cells in acquired aplastic anemia. Both TCR beta VDJ combination and CDR3 sequence profiling were carried out. Genomic DNA was the template for this profiling. TCRdb independently ran MiXCR on the reads; one entry per CDR3 protein. The sample carries roughly 180,000 distinct CDR3 sequences, approximately 45% recorded once. Material: sorted CD4+, CD8+, or CD8+CD57+ T cells (not recorded which) from PBMCs. Receptors originate from a human donor in good health.

The rearrangement uses TRBV2 and TRBJ2-1; D ambiguous. There are 15 residues in the CDR3. V was shortened by 4 bases and J by 4 bases, with 14 bases between the two germline ends. Germline-derived CDR1 and CDR2 are SNHLY and FYNNEI. The CDR3 nucleotides read TGTGCCAGCAGTGGTACTGAAAGCTCTTACAATGAGCAGTTCTTC. Translation: CASSGTESSYNEQFF.

This sequence joins TRBV29-1 and TRBJ2-7, with 10 bases aligning to TRBD1. Germline CDR1 and CDR2: SQVTM and ANQGSEA. CDR3 size: 15 residues. V lost 4 bases to trimming and J lost 1 base; unmatched junction nucleotides: 7. CDR3 loop: CSVVGDRGGSYEQYF. CDR3 nucleotide sequence: TGCAGCGTTGTCGGGGACAGGGGCGGATCCTACGAGCAGTACTTC.

This chain links TRBV6-1 with TRBJ1-1; perhaps TRBD1 as D (5 bases). CDR1 MNHNS and CDR2 SASEGT come from the germline V gene. Trimming cost V 5 bases and J 4 bases, with 11 bases left between them. This CDR3 comprises 13 residues. The CDR3 bases are TGTGCCAGCAGTCTCCCGGGGGTCACTGAAGCTTTCTTT. It translates to CASSLPGVTEAFF.

The sample holds many counts of this clonotype. The chain has TRBV12-3 or TRBV12-4 and TRBJ2-7, with 9 bases identical to TRBD2. CDR3 length: 17 residues. The ends lost 4 bases at V and 2 bases at J; junction bases unmatched: 12. The CDR3 reads CASSSGAGGRGAYEQYF. Here the CDR3 DNA reads TGTGCCAGCAGTTCGGGGGCAGGCGGGAGGGGTGCCTACGAGCAGTACTTC.

In this sample, this clonotype turned up many times. The chain has TRBV5-1 and TRBJ2-5, with D uncertain. This CDR3 comprises 16 residues. From germline, CDR1 is SGHRS and CDR2 YFSETQ. V was pared by 4 bases and J by 2 bases, with 18 bases between. CDR3: CASSPGIGSQQETQYF. The CDR3 DNA is TGCGCCAGCAGCCCCGGTATTGGCAGCCAGCAAGAGACCCAGTACTTC. Looking up the rest from reference TRBV5-1 and TRBJ2-5 gives the full variable domain: KAGVTQTPRYLIKTRGQQVTLSCSPISGHRSVSWYQQTPGQGLQFLFEYFSETQRNKGNFPGRFSGRQFSNSRSEMNVSTLELGDSALYLCASSPGIGSQQETQYFGPGTRLLVL.

In its sample, this clonotype was seen a few times. The chain uses TRBV2 and TRBJ2-7, with a weak D call TRBD1 (5 bases). Looked up from germline, CDR1 is SNHLY and CDR2 is FYNNEI. The CDR3 is 15 amino acids. V lost 6 bases and J lost 2, with 17 bases in between. CDR3 nucleotide sequence: TGTGCCAGCAGACCCCAGGGCGGTATAGCCTACGAGCAGTACTTC. It encodes CASRPQGGIAYEQYF.

CDR3 sequence reads: CASSFPTSGRHGELFF. The CDR3 coding sequence is TGTGCCAGCAGCTTCCCCACTAGCGGGAGACACGGGGAGCTGTTTTTT. The chain combines TRBV11-1 with TRBJ2-2; TRBD2 matches 11 bases. V gave up 3 bases and J gave up 7 bases; unmatched junction bases: 7. From germline, CDR1 is SGHAT and CDR2 FQDESV (reference sequence). The CDR3 covers 16 residues.

V usage is TRBV6-1 and J usage is TRBJ1-4; TRBD1 aligns across 7 bases. Germline V gene lookup returns CDR1 MNHNS and CDR2 SASEGT. CDR3 size: 15 residues. The trim removed 8 bases at V and 3 bases at J, leaving 9 bases unmatched. DNA for the CDR3: TGTGCCAGCGGAATAACAGGGGTGGCTAATGAAAAACTGTTTTTT. Its translation is CASGITGVANEKLFF.

The rearrangement uses TRBV20-1 and TRBJ1-1; 8 bases fit TRBD1. In germline, CDR1 is DFQATT, CDR2 SNEGSKA (reference sequence). The CDR3 is made up of 13 amino acids. V lost 3 bases to trimming and J lost 2 bases; unmatched junction nucleotides: 2. CDR3 coding DNA: TGCAGTGCTAGCAGGGGGCCTAACACTGAAGCTTTCTTT. Translating gives CSASRGPNTEAFF.

The chain uses TRBV7-3 and TRBJ1-6; D perhaps matches TRBD1 (5 bases). CDR1 SGHTA and CDR2 FQGTGA come from the germline V gene. The CDR3 totals 13 residues. V lost 2 bases and J 10 bases, leaving 9 bases between the germline ends. CDR3 in DNA: TGTGCCAGCAGCTTAGGGGCGAGGTCACCCCTCCACTTT. Protein product: CASSLGARSPLHF. Complete variable domain (other parts from reference TRBV7-3 and TRBJ1-6): GAGVSQTPSNKVTEKGKYVELRCDPISGHTALYWYRQSLGQGPEFLIYFQGTGAADDSGLPNDRFFAVRPEGSVSTLKIQRTERGDSAVYLCASSLGARSPLHFGNGTRLTVT.

This clonotype occurred many times. The chain is built from TRBV10-2 and TRBJ1-1, with D tentatively TRBD1 (5 bases). The CDR3 runs to 16 residues. Germline lookup yields CDR1 WSHSY and CDR2 SAAADI. The germline V and J ends were trimmed by 0 bases and 1 base, with 12 bases remaining between them. The CDR3, as DNA: TGCGCCAGCAGTGAGTCTGAAGGGGTTTGGAACACTGAAGCTTTCTTT. This sequence encodes CASSESEGVWNTEAFF.

This clonotype was detected ten times or more. The chain joins TRBV4-1 to TRBJ2-7; perhaps TRBD1 as D (5 bases). The germline CDR1 and CDR2 sequences are MGHRA and YSYEKL. Trimming cost V 0 bases and J 0 bases, with 15 bases left between them. CDR3 length: 17 amino acids. This CDR3 reads CASSQDEVGTGSYEQYF. The CDR3 DNA sequence: TGCGCCAGCAGCCAAGACGAGGTCGGAACAGGCTCCTACGAGCAGTACTTC.

The CDR3 bases are TGCAGTGCCTTAAAGGAGGTACGGGGCAATCAGCCCCAGCATTTT. Residues: CSALKEVRGNQPQHF. This rearrangement joins TRBV20-1 to TRBJ1-5; D gene uncertain. V lost 6 bases and J lost 2, with 17 bases in between. CDR1 DFQATT and CDR2 SNEGSKA come from the germline V gene (reference sequence). The CDR3 runs 15 residues.

CDR3 amino acids: CATSSHRGRDQPQHF. In DNA form, the CDR3 reads TGTGCCACCAGCAGTCACAGGGGGCGCGATCAGCCCCAGCATTTT. V gene TRBV15 combines with J gene TRBJ1-5, with TRBD1 matching over 9 bases. CDR3 length equals 15 residues. From germline, CDR1 is LNHNV and CDR2 YYDKDF (reference sequence). Trimming at V came to 3 bases and at J to 5 bases, leaving 5 bases not matched to a gene. The full variable domain, rest sourced from reference TRBV15 and TRBJ1-5, is DAMVIQNPRYQVTQFGKPVTLSCSQTLNHNVMYWYQQKSSQAPKLLFHYYDKDFNNEADTPDNFQSRRPNTSFCFLDIRSPGLGDTAMYLCATSSHRGRDQPQHFGDGTRLSIL.

The gene calls are TRBV20-1 and TRBJ1-5, with 8 bases identical to TRBD1. This CDR3 is 16 amino acids long. Trimming cost V 5 bases and J 6 bases; bases outside gene matches: 15. The germline V gene encodes CDR1 DFQATT and CDR2 SNEGSKA (reference sequence). CDR3 amino acids: CSAQASTGGPSQPQHF. The CDR3 DNA sequence: TGCAGTGCTCAAGCTTCAACAGGGGGACCCTCTCAGCCCCAGCATTTT.

A few counts support this clonotype. The CDR3 coding sequence is TGCAGCGTTAGGGACTACGAGCAGTACTTC. Its translation is CSVRDYEQYF. The V and J genes are TRBV29-1 and TRBJ2-7; D ambiguous. V was clipped by 5 bases and J by 3 bases, with 5 bases between them. Per germline, CDR1 SQVTM and CDR2 ANQGSEA. The CDR3 totals 10 residues.

This clonotype was observed many times. The chain combines TRBV12-5 with TRBJ2-3; 15 bases are a match to TRBD2. CDR3 length: 16 amino acids. Trimming at V came to 6 bases and at J to 4 bases, leaving 5 bases not matched to a gene. Per germline, CDR1 LGHNT and CDR2 FRNRAP. The CDR3 spells CASGLGTSGRPDTQYF. The CDR3 DNA follows: TGTGCTAGTGGACTCGGGACTAGCGGGAGGCCAGATACGCAGTATTTT.